These 20 T cell receptor beta chains share one sample of origin, sequenced in a study of T cell repertoires in cytomegalovirus infection. What these receptors recognize is not known. MiXCR, applied by TCRdb to the reads, yields one record per CDR3 protein. The top ten hold about 14% of the sample, which has roughly 990,000 distinct CDR3 sequences, around 30% seen once. The specimen comprised cultured CD8+ T cells from PBMCs, sampled from culture after CMV antigen stimulation. These receptor sequences come from a human donor in good health (CMV status not recorded). Some clones in this sample may be carry-over from other donors' samples.

V usage is TRBV29-1 and J usage is TRBJ1-1; D remains unclear. The CDR3 is 12 amino acids. Trimming stripped 5 bases from V and 1 base from J, with 8 bases between. CDR1 is SQVTM and CDR2 is ANQGSEA in the germline V gene. The CDR3 spells CSVISQNTEAFF. CDR3 nucleotide sequence: TGCAGCGTTATCAGCCAGAACACTGAAGCTTTCTTT.

The chain uses TRBV5-4 and TRBJ2-5, with no clear D. Trimming pared 3 bases from V and 4 bases from J, leaving 10 bases between. CDR1 is SGHNT and CDR2 is YYREEE in the germline V gene (reference sequence). The CDR3 runs 13 residues. The CDR3 DNA reads TGTGCCAGCAGCTCGACCCACCCAGAGACCCAGTACTTC. Its translation: CASSSTHPETQYF.

This clonotype was detected a few times. V usage is TRBV7-9 and J usage is TRBJ2-3; the match to TRBD2 covers 10 bases. Germline CDR1 SEHNR, CDR2 FQNEAQ (reference sequence). V lost 5 bases and J lost 2; bases outside the gene matches: 7. The CDR3 loop spans 16 amino acids. The DNA for the CDR3 is TGTGCCAGCAGCCCACCTACTAGCGGGGACACAGATACGCAGTATTTT. It is translated as CASSPPTSGDTDTQYF.

This clonotype has more than one count but fewer than ten. This chain uses TRBV19 with TRBJ1-1, with D possibly being TRBD1 (6 bases). The CDR3 sequence is 16 residues long. Trimming removed 0 bases from V and 0 bases from J, with 11 bases in between. Germline CDR1 LNHDA, CDR2 SQIVND (reference sequence). CDR3 DNA: TGTGCCAGTAGTATAGATCCCGGACAGATGAACACTGAAGCTTTCTTT. Encoded protein: CASSIDPGQMNTEAFF.

V usage is TRBV29-1 and J usage is TRBJ2-1; D not resolved. CDR1 and CDR2 (germline): SQVTM, ANQGSEA. Trimming cost V 5 bases and J 6 bases, with 17 bases left between them. This CDR3 spans 14 amino acids. The CDR3 coding sequence is TGCAGCGTTTCCCGCATATTTAAGGTCAATGAGCAGTTCTTC. This codes for CSVSRIFKVNEQFF.

This chain joins TRBV2 and TRBJ2-7; possibly TRBD2 for D (6 bases). CDR1 is SNHLY, CDR2 FYNNEI, per germline. V dropped 6 bases and J dropped 2 bases, with 17 bases sitting between them. This CDR3 has 15 residues. CDR3 coding DNA: TGTGCCAGCAGCGCCGTGGAGGGTGTCACCTACGAGCAGTACTTC. It codes for CASSAVEGVTYEQYF. Combining the CDR3 with reference TRBV2 and TRBJ2-7 gives the whole variable domain EPEVTQTPSHQVTQMGQEVILRCVPISNHLYFYWYRQILGQKVEFLVSFYNNEISEKSEIFDDQFSVERPDGSNFTLKIRSTKLEDSAMYFCASSAVEGVTYEQYFGPGTRLTVT.

The rearrangement uses TRBV11-2 and TRBJ2-7, with 12 bases that match TRBD1. CDR1 and CDR2 from the germline V gene are SGHAT and FQNNGV. V lost 1 base, J lost 7 bases, and 8 bases stayed unmatched. The CDR3 totals 16 residues. CDR3 nucleotide sequence: TGTGCCAGCAGCTTAGGACCGGGACAGGGGGCTGGGGAGCAGTACGTC. Translation gives CASSLGPGQGAGEQYV.

The chain uses TRBV6-1 and TRBJ2-4; 13 bases agree with TRBD2. CDR3 length: 16 amino acids. Germline V gene lookup returns CDR1 MNHNS and CDR2 SASEGT. J lost 5 bases, V lost 4 bases, and 5 bases had no gene match. CDR3 region: CASSANGLAGENIQYF. CDR3 nucleotide sequence: TGTGCCAGCAGTGCGAACGGACTAGCGGGGGAAAACATTCAGTACTTC.

The chain employs TRBV28 and TRBJ1-4; D gene ambiguous. The CDR3 sequence is 15 residues long. Germline V gives CDR1 MDHEN, CDR2 SYDVKM. V was pared by 5 bases and J by 8 bases, with 18 bases between. CDR3 in DNA: TGTGCCAGCAGTACCCCGGGAGGCTGGAGAGAAAAACTGTTTTTT. It specifies CASSTPGGWREKLFF.

In this sample, this clonotype turned up once. This sequence joins TRBV9 and TRBJ2-5; 9 bases align to TRBD2. Germline V gene lookup returns CDR1 SGDLS and CDR2 YYNGEE. This CDR3 region has 17 residues. The J segment lost 5 bases and the V segment lost 0 bases, leaving 11 bases of the junction unmatched. The CDR3 DNA is TGTGCCAGCAGCGTAGCCTCAGGAGCGGGGGGAGTTGAGACCCAGTACTTC. Residues: CASSVASGAGGVETQYF.

This chain uses TRBV10-3 with TRBJ2-1; 9 nucleotides align to TRBD1. The germline V gene has CDR1 ENHRY and CDR2 SYGVKD. V was pared by 3 bases and J by 3 bases, with 9 bases of the junction left unmatched. CDR3 length: 17 amino acids. The CDR3 DNA sequence: TGTGCCATCAGTGACCCGCTACAGGGGGCATTCTACAATGAGCAGTTCTTC. Protein: CAISDPLQGAFYNEQFF.

The CDR3 protein is CASSQLQGEDQPQHF. The CDR3 DNA sequence: TGTGCCAGCAGCCAATTACAGGGAGAGGACCAGCCCCAGCATTTT. The V and J genes are TRBV4-2 and TRBJ1-5; D possibly corresponds to TRBD1 (6 bases). Trimming removed 2 bases at V and 7 bases at J, with 15 bases between. The CDR3 spans 15 residues. Germline V CDR1 and CDR2: LGHNA, YNFKEQ.

This clonotype has only one observation. The genes are TRBV9 and TRBJ1-4; 8 bases are a match to TRBD1. V lost 3 bases to trimming and J lost 15 bases; unmatched junction nucleotides: 4. CDR3 length: 11 residues. Germline loops: CDR1 SGDLS, CDR2 YYNGEE. The CDR3: CASSGRQGMFF. CDR3 DNA sequence: TGTGCCAGCAGCGGAAGACAGGGGATGTTTTTT.

The V gene is TRBV28, the J gene TRBJ2-1; TRBD1 agrees at 7 bases. The CDR3 extends over 14 amino acids. Germline CDR1 and CDR2: MDHEN and SYDVKM. J was trimmed by 6 bases and V by 5 bases; bases with no gene match: 7. The CDR3 loop is CASSIRGSGNEQFF. CDR3 coding DNA: TGTGCCAGCAGTATCAGGGGGAGTGGCAATGAGCAGTTCTTC.

This clonotype was detected once. The chain carries TRBV12-5 and TRBJ2-7; 8 positions match TRBD1. The V gene's germline CDR1 is LGHNT and CDR2 FRNRAP. J lost 3 bases, V lost 6 bases, and 7 bases had no gene match. This CDR3 region has 14 residues. The DNA of the CDR3 is TGTGCTAGTGGCTCACCCGACAGGGGCTACGAGCAGTACTTC. Its translation: CASGSPDRGYEQYF.

The J gene is TRBJ2-2, the V gene TRBV7-6, with 8 positions matching TRBD1. Germline lookup yields CDR1 SGHVS and CDR2 FNYEAQ. The CDR3 covers 16 residues. The trim removed 4 bases at V and 7 bases at J, leaving 11 bases unmatched. The DNA of the CDR3 is TGTGCCAGCAGCTCCACAACGATGACAGGGGTCGGGGAGCTGTTTTTT. This codes for CASSSTTMTGVGELFF.

The rearrangement uses TRBV4-2 and TRBJ1-4, with 7 nucleotides matching TRBD1. Germline CDR1 and CDR2: LGHNA and YNFKEQ. CDR3 length equals 21 residues. The J segment lost 0 bases and the V segment lost 1 base, leaving 17 bases of the junction unmatched. The CDR3 coding sequence is TGTGCCAGCAGCCAAGGAGCGGCATCGGGAGGGGGCACTGCAACTAATGAAAAACTGTTTTTT. This encodes CASSQGAASGGGTATNEKLFF.

In its sample, this clonotype was seen a few times. The chain joins TRBV7-9 to TRBJ2-4; 8 bases agree with TRBD1. The trim removed 1 base at V and 7 bases at J, leaving 6 bases unmatched. The CDR3 length is 15 residues. Germline V gene data show CDR1 as SEHNR and CDR2 as FQNEAQ (reference sequence). Here the CDR3 DNA reads TGTGCCAGCAGCTTAGATGGGACAGGACGGAACATTCAGTACTTC. Its protein product is CASSLDGTGRNIQYF.

This clonotype was observed many times. This chain connects TRBV7-8 to TRBJ2-5; 7 positions match TRBD2. V trimming: 1 base; J trimming: 3 bases; junction bases outside the gene matches: 8. CDR3 length equals 16 residues. CDR1 is SGHVS and CDR2 is FQNEAQ in the germline V gene. CDR3 sequence (DNA): TGTGCCAGCAGCTTAGAATTCCCGCTAGCGGAAGAGACCCAGTACTTC. This translates into CASSLEFPLAEETQYF. The full variable domain, with the rest looked up from reference TRBV7-8 and TRBJ2-5, is GAGVSQSPRYKVAKRGQDVALRCDPISGHVSLFWYQQALGQGPEFLTYFQNEAQLDKSGLPSDRFFAERPEGSVSTLKIQRTQQEDSAVYLCASSLEFPLAEETQYFGPGTRLLVL.

This clonotype was found many times. The chain has TRBV12-3 or TRBV12-4 and TRBJ1-1, with D unresolved. Trimming removed 3 bases at V and 7 bases at J, with 6 bases between. CDR3 length: 11 amino acids. The CDR3 DNA follows: TGTGCCAGCAGTTTCCTGGGTGAAGCTTTCTTT. It codes for CASSFLGEAFF.